Below, 7 T cell receptor beta chains from the same sample are listed, as sequenced in a study of blood T cell repertoires in COVID-19. Measured with immunoSEQ multiplex PCR; TCRdb has only the in-frame clones, and not every one. The table lists 130,000 to 150,000 clones, about four fifths of them singletons. Sequences were obtained from peripheral blood. The receptor source for this set is a human donor with acute or convalescent COVID-19. The donor label of this sample is uncertain.

The V gene is TRBV6-5, the J gene TRBJ1-1, with D perhaps TRBD1 (6 bases). V shed 0 bases and J shed 7 bases, with 15 bases lying between them. This CDR3 contains 15 residues. The germline V gene encodes CDR1 MNHEY and CDR2 SVGAGI. CDR3 bases: TGTGCCAGCAGTTACTCGAGTATGGCAGGGGTTGAAGCTTTCTTT. Residues: CASSYSSMAGVEAFF.

V gene TRBV7-2 combines with J gene TRBJ2-6; TRBD1 matches at 8 bases. CDR3 length equals 18 residues. V dropped 0 bases and J dropped 3; count of bases not matched to a gene: 7. Germline V CDR1 and CDR2: SGHTA, FQGNSA. In DNA, the CDR3 is TGTGCCAGCAGCTTAGCGCTGCAGGGGGCTATTGGGGCCAACGTCCTGACTTTC. This encodes CASSLALQGAIGANVLTF.

This clone was found once. V and J are TRBV6-5 and TRBJ1-1, with TRBD1 matching 7 bases. V gave up 6 bases and J gave up 11 bases; unmatched junction bases: 9. Germline-derived CDR1 and CDR2 are MNHEY and SVGAGI. CDR3 length: 12 residues. The CDR3 loop is CASSRTGLEAFF. DNA for the CDR3: TGTGCCAGCAGCCGGACAGGACTGGAGGCTTTCTTT.

This clone was seen more than once but under ten times. The gene calls are TRBV3-1 (or the pseudogene TRBV3-2) and TRBJ1-6; D remains unclear. Germline CDR1 is LGHDT and CDR2 is YNNKEL (reference sequence). V lost 0 bases and J 4 bases, leaving 4 bases between the germline ends. This CDR3 contains 14 residues. The CDR3: CASSQEAYNSPLHF. The CDR3 DNA follows: TGTGCCAGCAGCCAAGAAGCGTATAATTCACCCCTCCACTTT.

The chain uses TRBV6-5 and TRBJ1-2; D is perhaps TRBD1 (6 bases). The CDR3 sequence is 13 residues long. V gave up 10 bases and J gave up 6 bases, with 18 bases separating them. CDR1 is MNHEY, CDR2 SVGAGI, per germline. The CDR3 nucleotides are TGTGCCACCACCCCAGGGGTCCGAAATGGCTACACCTTC. Its translation is CATTPGVRNGYTF.

The V call is TRBV28, the J call TRBJ1-1, with 10 bases lining up with TRBD1. CDR3 size: 17 residues. Germline CDR1 MDHEN, CDR2 SYDVKM. Unmatched junction bases numbered 10, after V lost 3 bases and J lost 3 bases. CDR3 residues: CASSFPVTGGRYTEAFF. For the CDR3, the DNA is TGTGCCAGCAGTTTCCCCGTGACAGGGGGCCGGTACACTGAAGCTTTCTTT.

The V and J genes are TRBV19 and TRBJ2-2, with 8 bases aligning to TRBD2. The CDR3 sequence is 16 residues long. Germline lookup yields CDR1 LNHDA and CDR2 SQIVND (reference sequence). V shed 1 base and J 0 bases; nucleotides not matched to a gene: 1. CDR3 region: CASSIVAGPNTGELFF. Written as DNA, the CDR3 is TGTGCCAGTAGTATAGTAGCGGGGCCGAACACCGGGGAGCTGTTTTTT.